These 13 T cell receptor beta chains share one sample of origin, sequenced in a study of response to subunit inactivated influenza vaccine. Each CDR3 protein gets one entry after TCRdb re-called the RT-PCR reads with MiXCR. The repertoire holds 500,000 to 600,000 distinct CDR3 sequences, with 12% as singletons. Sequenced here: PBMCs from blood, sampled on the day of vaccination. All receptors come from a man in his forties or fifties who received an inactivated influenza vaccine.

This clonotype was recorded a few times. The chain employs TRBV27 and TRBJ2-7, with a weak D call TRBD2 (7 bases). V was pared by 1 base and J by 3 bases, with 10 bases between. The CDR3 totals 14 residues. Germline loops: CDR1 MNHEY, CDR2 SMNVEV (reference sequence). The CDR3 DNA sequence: TGTGCCAGCAGTTTATTGGGGGGGCACTACGAGCAGTACTTC. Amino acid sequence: CASSLLGGHYEQYF.

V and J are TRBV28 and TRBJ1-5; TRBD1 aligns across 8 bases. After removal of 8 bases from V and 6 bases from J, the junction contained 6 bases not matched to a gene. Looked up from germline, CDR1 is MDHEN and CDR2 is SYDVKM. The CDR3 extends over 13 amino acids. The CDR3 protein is CASRTGRIQPQHF. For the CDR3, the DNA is TGTGCCAGCCGGACAGGGCGGATTCAGCCCCAGCATTTT.

Written as DNA, the CDR3 is TGTGCCAGCAGCTTGACCCGGGACAGAGAAAAACTGTTTTTT. Translated: CASSLTRDREKLFF. The chain couples TRBV11-2 to TRBJ1-4; 7 positions agree with TRBD1. This CDR3 is 14 amino acids long. Losses at the gene ends were 3 bases for V and 8 bases for J; bases not matched to a gene: 6. Germline loops: CDR1 SGHAT, CDR2 FQNNGV. The variable domain in full, completed from reference TRBV11-2 and TRBJ1-4, reads EAGVAQSPRYKIIEKRQSVAFWCNPISGHATLYWYQQILGQGPKLLIQFQNNGVVDDSQLPKDRFSAERLKGVDSTLKIQPAKLEDSAVYLCASSLTRDREKLFFGSGTQLSVL.

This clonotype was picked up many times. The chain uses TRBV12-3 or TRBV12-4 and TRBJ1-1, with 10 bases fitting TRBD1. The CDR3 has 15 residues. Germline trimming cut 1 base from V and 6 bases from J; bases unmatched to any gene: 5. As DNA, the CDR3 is TGTGCCAGCAGTTTAGTCGGGACAGGGGCCGCTGAAGCTTTCTTT. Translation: CASSLVGTGAAEAFF.

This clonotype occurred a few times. The CDR3 reads CASSVDGTQLYEQYF. CDR3 nucleotide sequence: TGCGCCAGCAGCGTTGACGGGACCCAACTCTACGAGCAGTACTTC. The V gene is TRBV5-1, the J gene TRBJ2-7; the D gene could be TRBD1 or TRBD2 (5 bases each). Germline V gene sequence: CDR1 SGHRS, CDR2 YFSETQ. The V and J ends lost 4 bases and 3 bases respectively, with 17 bases between them. CDR3 length: 15 amino acids.

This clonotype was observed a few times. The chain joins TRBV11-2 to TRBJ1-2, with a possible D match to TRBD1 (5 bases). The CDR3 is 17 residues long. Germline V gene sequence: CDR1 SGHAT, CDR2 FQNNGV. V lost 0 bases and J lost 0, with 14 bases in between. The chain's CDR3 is CASSLEFADTTNYGYTF. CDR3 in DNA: TGTGCCAGCAGCTTAGAATTCGCGGACACAACTAACTATGGCTACACCTTC.

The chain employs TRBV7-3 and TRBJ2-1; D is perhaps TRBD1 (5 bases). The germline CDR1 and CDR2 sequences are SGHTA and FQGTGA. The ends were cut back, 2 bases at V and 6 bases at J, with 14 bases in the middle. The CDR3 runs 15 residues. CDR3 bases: TGTGCCAGCAGCTTAGCGGCAGGGCGGAGCAATGAGCAGTTCTTC. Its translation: CASSLAAGRSNEQFF.

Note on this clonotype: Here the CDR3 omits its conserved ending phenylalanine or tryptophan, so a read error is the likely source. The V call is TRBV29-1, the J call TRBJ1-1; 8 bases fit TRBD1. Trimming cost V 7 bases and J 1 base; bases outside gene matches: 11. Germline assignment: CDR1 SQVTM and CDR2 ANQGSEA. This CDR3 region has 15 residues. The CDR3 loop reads CSAKPQTGANTEAFL. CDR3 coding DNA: TGCAGCGCGAAACCTCAGACAGGGGCGAACACTGAAGCTTTCCTT.

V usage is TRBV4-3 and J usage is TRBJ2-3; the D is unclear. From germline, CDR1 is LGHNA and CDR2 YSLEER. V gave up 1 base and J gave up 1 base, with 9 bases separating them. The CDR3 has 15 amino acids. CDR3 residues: CASSQATGRTDTQYF. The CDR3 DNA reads TGCGCCAGCAGCCAAGCGACTGGTCGCACAGATACGCAGTATTTT.

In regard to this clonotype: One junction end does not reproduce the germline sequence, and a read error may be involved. CDR3 sequence: CASSPSGIQGTQYF. The CDR3 DNA reads as TGTGCCAGCAGCCCTAGCGGGATCCAAGGGACCCAGTACTTC. The J gene is TRBJ2-5, the V gene TRBV7-2; 9 bases match TRBD2. Germline V lookup: CDR1 SGHTA, CDR2 FQGNSA. The CDR3 extends over 14 amino acids.

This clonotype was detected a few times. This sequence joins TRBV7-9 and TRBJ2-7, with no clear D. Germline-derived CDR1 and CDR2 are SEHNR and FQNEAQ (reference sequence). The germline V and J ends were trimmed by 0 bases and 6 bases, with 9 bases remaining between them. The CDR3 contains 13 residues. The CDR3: CASSLAKATEQYF. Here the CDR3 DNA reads TGTGCCAGCAGCTTAGCGAAGGCTACCGAGCAGTACTTC.

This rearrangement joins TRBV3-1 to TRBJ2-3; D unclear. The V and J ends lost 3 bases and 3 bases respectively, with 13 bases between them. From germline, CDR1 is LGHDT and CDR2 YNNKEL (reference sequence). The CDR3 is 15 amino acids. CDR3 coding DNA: TGTGCCAGCAGCCAGCACGTCCCTTGGACAGATACGCAGTATTTT. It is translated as CASSQHVPWTDTQYF.

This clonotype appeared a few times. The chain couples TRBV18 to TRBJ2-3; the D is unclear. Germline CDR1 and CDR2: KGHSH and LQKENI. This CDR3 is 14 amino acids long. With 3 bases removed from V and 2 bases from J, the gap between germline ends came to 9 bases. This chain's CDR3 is CASSPRELTDTQYF. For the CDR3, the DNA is TGTGCCAGCTCACCTAGGGAACTCACAGATACGCAGTATTTT.